These 10 T cell receptor beta chains originate from one sample sequenced in a study of CD4+ T cells in melanoma. Assay: immunoSEQ multiplex PCR; the TCRdb copy retains only in-frame clones and omits some. The sample lists around 100,000 clones, roughly 90% seen once, with about 3.5% in the top ten. The sequenced material came from peripheral blood. The receptors were sampled from a human donor with melanoma.

On this clone itself: Other DNA sequences in the sample encode the same CDR3. J is TRBJ2-7 and V is TRBV4-2, with D perhaps assigned TRBD1 or TRBD2 (6 bases each). The V end lost 1 base, the J end lost 2 bases, and 9 bases lay between the germline ends. CDR3 length: 14 amino acids. Germline V gene sequence: CDR1 LGHNA, CDR2 YNFKEQ. The chain's CDR3 is CASSQAGGPYEQYF. CDR3 in DNA: TGTGCCAGCAGCCAAGCCGGGGGCCCCTACGAGCAGTACTTC.

The J gene is TRBJ2-2, the V gene TRBV7-6; D remains ambiguous. Trimming took off 1 base at V and 0 bases at J, with 9 bases between the two ends. CDR3 size: 16 residues. Per germline, CDR1 SGHVS and CDR2 FNYEAQ. The CDR3 here is CASSLGRPSNTGELFF. The CDR3 DNA is TGTGCCAGCAGCTTAGGTCGGCCCTCGAACACCGGGGAGCTGTTTTTT.

V and J are TRBV11-3 and TRBJ1-4; no clear D gene. Trimming cost V 3 bases and J 10 bases, with 12 bases left between them. Germline CDR1 reads SGHNT; CDR2 reads YENEEA. The CDR3 covers 13 residues. In DNA form, the CDR3 reads TGTGCCAGCAGCTTTTGGACGTTCGGAAAACTGTTTTTT. It translates to CASSFWTFGKLFF.

This rearrangement joins TRBV27 to TRBJ1-2; TRBD1 matches at 10 bases. The CDR3 runs 15 residues. The germline gives CDR1 MNHEY, CDR2 SMNVEV (reference sequence). The J segment lost 2 bases and the V segment lost 5 bases, leaving 5 bases of the junction unmatched. CDR3 in amino acids: CASSHRTGGNYGYTF. The CDR3 bases are TGTGCCAGCAGTCATCGGACAGGGGGAAACTATGGCTACACCTTC.

The rearrangement joins TRBV7-2 to TRBJ2-3; TRBD2 is a possible D gene (6 bases). The V end lost 1 base, the J end lost 0 bases, and 11 bases lay between the germline ends. Germline-derived CDR1 and CDR2 are SGHTA and FQGNSA. The CDR3 has 16 residues. CDR3 DNA sequence: TGTGCCAGCAGCTTAGTTAGCGGTCCTAGCACAGATACGCAGTATTTT. It specifies CASSLVSGPSTDTQYF. Together with reference TRBV7-2 and TRBJ2-3, the CDR3 gives the full variable domain: GAGVSQSPSNKVTEKGKDVELRCDPISGHTALYWYRQSLGQGLEFLIYFQGNSAPDKSGLPSDRFSAERTGGSVSTLTIQRTQQEDSAVYLCASSLVSGPSTDTQYFGPGTRLTVL.

This chain's CDR3 is CASSRGQGDSGNTIYF. The CDR3 DNA follows: TGTGCCAGCAGCCGTGGACAGGGTGACTCTGGAAACACCATATATTTT. The chain has TRBV5-4 and TRBJ1-3; TRBD1 matches 8 bases. The CDR3 has 16 amino acids. Per the germline V gene, CDR1 is SGHNT and CDR2 is YYREEE (reference sequence). V lost 4 bases to trimming and J lost 0 bases; unmatched junction nucleotides: 6.

The rearrangement joins TRBV5-1 to TRBJ2-3; the D gene could be TRBD1 or TRBD2 (6 bases each). Trimming took off 7 bases at V and 0 bases at J, with 21 bases between the two ends. CDR3 size: 17 residues. Germline V gene data show CDR1 as SGHRS and CDR2 as YFSETQ. The DNA of the CDR3 is TGCGCCAGCGGTTGGCCGACTAAAGGGGGGAGCACAGATACGCAGTATTTT. This translates into CASGWPTKGGSTDTQYF. The entire variable domain, with the rest obtained from reference TRBV5-1 and TRBJ2-3, is as follows: KAGVTQTPRYLIKTRGQQVTLSCSPISGHRSVSWYQQTPGQGLQFLFEYFSETQRNKGNFPGRFSGRQFSNSRSEMNVSTLELGDSALYLCASGWPTKGGSTDTQYFGPGTRLTVL.

This clone was observed at least ten times. The chain employs TRBV27 and TRBJ2-7; 11 bases match TRBD2. J lost 6 bases, V lost 2 bases, and 12 bases had no gene match. Germline V gene data show CDR1 as MNHEY and CDR2 as SMNVEV (reference sequence). This CDR3 has 17 residues. The CDR3 bases are TGTGCCAGCAGTTTAAGCGTTGGGACTAGCGGAACGGGCGAGCAGTACTTC. Its translation: CASSLSVGTSGTGEQYF.

The chain carries TRBV5-1 and TRBJ1-1; 12 nucleotides match TRBD1. The CDR3 is 14 amino acids. Germline CDR1 SGHRS, CDR2 YFSETQ. The V gene end was trimmed by 4 bases and the J gene end by 7 bases; junction bases not matched to a gene: 5. CDR3 residues: CASSPRDRGLEAFF. The CDR3 DNA reads TGCGCCAGCAGCCCCCGGGACAGGGGGCTTGAAGCTTTCTTT.

This sequence joins TRBV11-2 and TRBJ2-5; D is perhaps TRBD1 (6 bases). The V end lost 4 bases, the J end lost 11 bases, and 8 bases lay between the germline ends. This CDR3 is 10 amino acids long. Germline values: CDR1 SGHAT, CDR2 FQNNGV. The CDR3 loop reads CASSYREQYF. CDR3 nucleotide sequence: TGTGCCAGCAGCTACAGGGAGCAGTACTTC.